The 15 T cell receptor beta chains in this list originate from one sample, sequenced in a study of blood T cell repertoires in COVID-19. Clones were sequenced by immunoSEQ multiplex PCR, and TCRdb holds only the in-frame ones, with some missing. The sample includes some 270,000 clones, about 82% of them seen just once. The sample consisted of peripheral blood. The receptors were gathered from a woman aged 80 or over with COVID-19, enrolled during active disease.

This chain links TRBV5-8 with TRBJ1-5; weak D call: TRBD1 (6 bases). The germline V gene has CDR1 SGHTS and CDR2 YDEGEE. V shed 3 bases and J shed 4 bases, with 8 bases lying between them. The CDR3 is 13 residues long. This chain's CDR3 is CASSWTVNQPQHF. CDR3 DNA: TGTGCCAGCAGCTGGACAGTTAATCAGCCCCAGCATTTT.

The chain recombines TRBV10-3 with TRBJ2-2; 10 nucleotides match TRBD2. V lost 3 bases to trimming and J lost 8 bases; unmatched junction nucleotides: 6. Germline V gene data show CDR1 as ENHRY and CDR2 as SYGVKD. This CDR3 comprises 15 residues. CDR3 sequence (DNA): TGTGCCATCAGTGAATCACTAGCGGGAAAGGGGGAGCTGTTTTTT. It is translated as CAISESLAGKGELFF.

The CDR3 DNA is TGTGCCAGCAGCCCTCAGGGGGCTTGGTCCTATAATTCACCCCTCCACTTT. It specifies CASSPQGAWSYNSPLHF. The V call is TRBV3-1 (or the pseudogene TRBV3-2), the J call TRBJ1-6, with TRBD1 matching 8 bases. CDR1 is LGHDT, CDR2 YNNKEL, per germline (reference sequence). The CDR3 is 17 residues long. V was pared by 4 bases and J by 1 base, with 6 bases of the junction left unmatched.

V usage is TRBV3-1 (or the pseudogene TRBV3-2) and J usage is TRBJ1-1; TRBD1 matches 8 bases. CDR1 LGHDT and CDR2 YNNKEL come from the germline V gene (reference sequence). The V and J ends lost 4 bases and 4 bases, in that order; junction bases with no gene match: 5. There are 14 residues in the CDR3. This chain's CDR3 is CASSPITGGTEAFF. In DNA, the CDR3 is TGTGCCAGCAGCCCTATAACAGGGGGCACTGAAGCTTTCTTT.

On this clone: The identical CDR3 is also encoded by other nucleotide sequences in the sample. The rearrangement uses TRBV7-9 and TRBJ2-7; TRBD2 might be the D (5 bases). This CDR3 comprises 15 residues. The V end lost 3 bases, the J end lost 2 bases, and 14 bases lay between the germline ends. Germline V CDR1 and CDR2: SEHNR, FQNEAQ (reference sequence). The CDR3 DNA reads TGTGCCAGCAGCTTGGCGCCGGCGGGCCCCTACGAGCAGTACTTC. Protein sequence: CASSLAPAGPYEQYF.

The genes are TRBV28 and TRBJ1-2, with TRBD1 identical over 9 bases. V gave up 2 bases and J gave up 4 bases; unmatched junction bases: 5. Germline V lookup: CDR1 MDHEN, CDR2 SYDVKM. CDR3 size: 15 residues. The CDR3 coding sequence is TGTGCCAGCAGTTTAGGGGGACAGGGTTCCTATGGCTACACCTTC. It encodes CASSLGGQGSYGYTF.

The genes are TRBV7-2 and TRBJ1-5; 10 nucleotides agree with TRBD1. The V and J ends lost 4 bases and 3 bases, in that order; junction bases with no gene match: 6. CDR1 and CDR2 from the germline V gene are SGHTA and FQGNSA. This CDR3 spans 16 amino acids. The CDR3 is CASSSGGQGFNQPQHF. CDR3 nucleotide sequence: TGTGCCAGCAGCTCTGGGGGACAGGGGTTCAATCAGCCCCAGCATTTT.

The V and J genes are TRBV5-1 and TRBJ1-4, with D possibly matching TRBD1 (6 bases). This CDR3 comprises 15 residues. V was shortened by 0 bases and J by 6 bases, with 12 bases between the two germline ends. The V gene's germline CDR1 is SGHRS and CDR2 YFSETQ. CDR3 coding DNA: TGCGCCAGCAGCTTGGCAGGGGATTCGTATGAAAAACTGTTTTTT. Amino acid sequence: CASSLAGDSYEKLFF.

This clone appeared a single time. This sequence joins TRBV12-3 or TRBV12-4 and TRBJ2-5; 9 bases line up with TRBD1. The CDR3 loop spans 13 amino acids. V trimming: 6 bases; J trimming: 8 bases; junction bases outside the gene matches: 7. The CDR3 coding sequence is TGTGCCAGCAGCTGGACAGGGGCGGGAACCCAGTACTTC. Residues: CASSWTGAGTQYF.

J is TRBJ1-5 and V is TRBV19; TRBD1 agrees at 9 bases. Trimming took 4 bases from V and 4 from J; bases not matched to a gene: 2. The CDR3 length is 14 residues. Germline assignment: CDR1 LNHDA and CDR2 SQIVND (reference sequence). The CDR3 sequence: CASSTGQGNQPQHF. CDR3 DNA sequence: TGTGCCAGTAGTACCGGACAGGGGAATCAGCCCCAGCATTTT.

This rearrangement joins TRBV5-1 to TRBJ1-4; 7 bases agree with TRBD1. CDR1 and CDR2 from the germline V gene are SGHRS and YFSETQ. Trimming took 7 bases from V and 2 from J; bases not matched to a gene: 8. The length of the CDR3 is 15 residues. The CDR3 sequence is CASGDMGQTNEKLFF. Written as DNA, the CDR3 is TGCGCCAGCGGAGATATGGGACAGACTAATGAAAAACTGTTTTTT.

V gene TRBV7-2 combines with J gene TRBJ2-7; 8 positions agree with TRBD1. CDR3 length: 16 residues. The germline V gene encodes CDR1 SGHTA and CDR2 FQGNSA. The junction had 11 bases not matched to a gene; V was cut back by 4 bases and J by 3 bases. The CDR3 nucleotides are TGTGCCAGCAGCTACGTCATAGGACAGGGCTTCTACGAGCAGTACTTC. Residues: CASSYVIGQGFYEQYF. The full variable domain, its missing parts supplied by reference TRBV7-2 and TRBJ2-7, is GAGVSQSPSNKVTEKGKDVELRCDPISGHTALYWYRQSLGQGLEFLIYFQGNSAPDKSGLPSDRFSAERTGGSVSTLTIQRTQQEDSAVYLCASSYVIGQGFYEQYFGPGTRLTVT.

The chain is built from TRBV9 and TRBJ2-2; 14 positions match TRBD2. The CDR3 runs 18 residues. The germline gives CDR1 SGDLS, CDR2 YYNGEE. Unmatched junction bases numbered 8, after V lost 3 bases and J lost 4 bases. The CDR3 DNA is TGTGCCAGCAGCGCTCTGACTAGCGGGGGGGCGGGCACCGGGGAGCTGTTTTTT. Translating it yields CASSALTSGGAGTGELFF.

The chain recombines TRBV5-1 with TRBJ2-5; the match to TRBD1 covers 10 bases. CDR3 length: 16 amino acids. Germline V CDR1 and CDR2: SGHRS, YFSETQ. J lost 5 bases, V lost 0 bases, and 7 bases had no gene match. CDR3 loop: CASSLGRDRGVETQYF. The CDR3 region has the DNA TGCGCCAGCAGCTTGGGACGGGACAGGGGCGTGGAGACCCAGTACTTC.

The chain links TRBV7-9 to TRBJ2-3; TRBD2 agrees at 8 bases. Germline CDR1 SEHNR, CDR2 FQNEAQ (reference sequence). The CDR3 loop spans 17 amino acids. V shed 1 base, J shed 0 bases, and the junction held 6 bases outside the gene matches. The CDR3 here is CASSLGRGGGSTDTQYF. The CDR3 DNA reads as TGTGCCAGCAGCTTAGGTCGGGGGGGAGGTAGCACAGATACGCAGTATTTT.